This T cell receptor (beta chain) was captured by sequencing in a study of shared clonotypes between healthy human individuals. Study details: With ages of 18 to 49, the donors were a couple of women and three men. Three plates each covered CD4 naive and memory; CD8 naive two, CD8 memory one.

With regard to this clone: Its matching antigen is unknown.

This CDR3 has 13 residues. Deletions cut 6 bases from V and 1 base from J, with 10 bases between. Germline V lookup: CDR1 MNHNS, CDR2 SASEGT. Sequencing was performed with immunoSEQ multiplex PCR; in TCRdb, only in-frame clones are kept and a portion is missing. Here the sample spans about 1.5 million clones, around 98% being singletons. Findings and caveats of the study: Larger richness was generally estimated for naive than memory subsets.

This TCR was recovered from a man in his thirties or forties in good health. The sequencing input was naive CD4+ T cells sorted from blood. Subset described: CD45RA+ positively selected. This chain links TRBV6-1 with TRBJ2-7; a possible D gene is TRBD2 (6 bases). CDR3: CASRLAESYEQYF. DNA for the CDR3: TGTGCCAGCAGACTAGCCGAATCCTACGAGCAGTACTTC.